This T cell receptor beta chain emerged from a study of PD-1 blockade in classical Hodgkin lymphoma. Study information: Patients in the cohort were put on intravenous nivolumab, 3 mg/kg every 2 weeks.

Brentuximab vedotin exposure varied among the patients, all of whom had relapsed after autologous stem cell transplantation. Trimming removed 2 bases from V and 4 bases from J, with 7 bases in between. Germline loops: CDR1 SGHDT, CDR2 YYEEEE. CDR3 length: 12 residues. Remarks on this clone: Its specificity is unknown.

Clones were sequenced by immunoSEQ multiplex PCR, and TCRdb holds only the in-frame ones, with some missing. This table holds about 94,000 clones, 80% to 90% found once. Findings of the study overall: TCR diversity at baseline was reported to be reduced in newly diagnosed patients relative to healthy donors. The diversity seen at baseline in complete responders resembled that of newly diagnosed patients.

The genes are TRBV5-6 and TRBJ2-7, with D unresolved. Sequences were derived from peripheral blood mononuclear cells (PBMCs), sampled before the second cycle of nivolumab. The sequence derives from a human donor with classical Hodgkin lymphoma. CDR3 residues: CASSFVGYEQYF. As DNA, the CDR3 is TGTGCCAGCAGCTTCGTGGGGTACGAGCAGTACTTC.